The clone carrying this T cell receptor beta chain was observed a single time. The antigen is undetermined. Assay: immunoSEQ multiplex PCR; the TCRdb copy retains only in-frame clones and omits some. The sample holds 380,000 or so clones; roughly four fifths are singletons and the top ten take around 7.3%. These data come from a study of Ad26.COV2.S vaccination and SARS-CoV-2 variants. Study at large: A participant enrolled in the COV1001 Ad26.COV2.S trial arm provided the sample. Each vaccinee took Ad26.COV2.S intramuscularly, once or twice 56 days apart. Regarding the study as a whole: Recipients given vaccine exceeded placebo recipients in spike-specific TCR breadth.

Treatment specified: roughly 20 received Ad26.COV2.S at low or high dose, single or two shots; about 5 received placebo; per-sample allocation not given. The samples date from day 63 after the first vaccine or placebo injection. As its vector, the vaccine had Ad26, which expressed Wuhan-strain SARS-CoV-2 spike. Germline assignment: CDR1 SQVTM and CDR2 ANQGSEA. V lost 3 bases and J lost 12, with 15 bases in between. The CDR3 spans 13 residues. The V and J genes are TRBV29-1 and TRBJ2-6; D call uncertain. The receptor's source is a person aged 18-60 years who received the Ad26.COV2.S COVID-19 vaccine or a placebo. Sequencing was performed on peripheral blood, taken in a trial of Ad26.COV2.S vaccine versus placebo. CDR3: CSVETSRLGVLTF. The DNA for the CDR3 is TGCAGCGTTGAGACCAGCCGATTGGGCGTCCTGACTTTC.